The clone carrying this T cell receptor beta chain was picked up many times. The data originate from a study of T-cell reconstitution after alpha-beta-depleted transplantation in children. Unique molecular identifiers tagged the TCRbeta library. TCRdb passed the PCR reads through MiXCR, listing each CDR3 protein once. This table holds hundreds of thousands of distinct CDR3 sequences, about 10% found once. This CDR3 is 15 amino acids long. Trimming cost V 4 bases and J 1 base, with 13 bases left between them. Germline V gene data show CDR1 as SGHTA and CDR2 as FQGNSA. The source was PBMCs from the stem cell graft donor, collected from the stem cell graft. The chain uses TRBV7-2 and TRBJ2-5; D may be TRBD2 (5 bases). This clonotype was obtained from a human donor who donated a stem cell graft to a child with acute myeloid leukemia. The CDR3 bases are TGTGCCAGCAGCTCTCCCGGAGGACTCCAAGAGACCCAGTACTTC. This sequence encodes CASSSPGGLQETQYF.